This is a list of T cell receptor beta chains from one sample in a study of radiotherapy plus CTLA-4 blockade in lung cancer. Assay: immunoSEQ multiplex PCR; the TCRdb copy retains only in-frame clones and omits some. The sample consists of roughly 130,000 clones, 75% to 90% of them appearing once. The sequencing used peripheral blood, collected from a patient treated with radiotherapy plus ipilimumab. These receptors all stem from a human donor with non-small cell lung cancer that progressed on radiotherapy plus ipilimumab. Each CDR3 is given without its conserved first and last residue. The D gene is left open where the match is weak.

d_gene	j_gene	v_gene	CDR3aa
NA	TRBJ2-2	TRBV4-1	ASSQDPGVGHGELF
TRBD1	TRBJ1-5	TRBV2	ASSERQGSGTQH
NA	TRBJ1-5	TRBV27	ASSPIGVVDNQPQH
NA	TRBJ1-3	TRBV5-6	ASSPGLRSGNTIY
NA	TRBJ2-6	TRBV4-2	ASSQEITGTGANVLT
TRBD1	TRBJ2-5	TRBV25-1	ASSEFERRTGRETQY
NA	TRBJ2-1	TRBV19	ASSSLGLGDGEQF
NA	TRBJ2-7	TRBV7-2	ASSAGAGVYYEQY
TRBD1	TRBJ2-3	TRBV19	ASSIQGGTDTQY
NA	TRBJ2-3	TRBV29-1	SVGGTSRKTDTQY
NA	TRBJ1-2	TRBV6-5	ASSYPTGFYGYT
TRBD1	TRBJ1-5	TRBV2	ASSRQGIDQPQH
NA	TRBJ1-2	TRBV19	ASRGLGNYGYT
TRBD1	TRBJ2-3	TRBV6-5	ASSYPRDSGD